Below are 8 T cell receptor beta chains sequenced from a single sample in a study of shared clonotypes between healthy human individuals. The assay was immunoSEQ multiplex PCR, and TCRdb's table has in-frame clones only and misses some. The sample includes around 1,100,000 clones, 70% to 85% of them seen just once. Sequenced material: memory CD4+ T cells from PBMCs. The sample's subset: CD45RA-negative fraction. The source of these receptors is a man younger than 35 in good health. Some clones in this sample may be carry-over from other donors' samples.

The V and J genes are TRBV23-1 and TRBJ1-3; 8 bases line up with TRBD1. TRBV23-1 is labeled an ORF, and its function is uncertain. The CDR3 consists of 15 residues. The junction had 10 bases not matched to a gene; V was cut back by 6 bases and J by 6 bases. The CDR3 spells CASSRVQGGVNTIYF. The CDR3 DNA sequence: TGCGCCAGCAGCCGGGTACAGGGGGGTGTAAACACCATATATTTT.

The chain is built from TRBV9 and TRBJ2-3, with D perhaps TRBD2 (5 bases). V lost 2 bases and J 3 bases, leaving 10 bases between the germline ends. Germline lookup yields CDR1 SGDLS and CDR2 YYNGEE. This CDR3 has 14 residues. CDR3 nucleotide sequence: TGTGCCAGCAGCGTTTGGATAGCGACAGATACGCAGTATTTT. It encodes CASSVWIATDTQYF.

This clone was seen more than once but under ten times. This chain connects TRBV5-1 to TRBJ2-7; D not certain. Germline CDR1 SGHRS, CDR2 YFSETQ. V lost 1 base, J lost 2 bases, and 7 bases lay in between. The CDR3 consists of 13 residues. The CDR3 region is CASSLSMTYEQYF. The CDR3, as DNA: TGCGCCAGCAGCTTGTCCATGACCTACGAGCAGTACTTC.

The rearrangement uses TRBV7-9 and TRBJ1-1; 8 positions match TRBD1. This CDR3 has 13 residues. V was pared by 5 bases and J by 5 bases, with 4 bases of the junction left unmatched. CDR1 and CDR2 from the germline V gene are SEHNR and FQNEAQ (reference sequence). The CDR3 is CASSRTGITEAFF. The CDR3 nucleotides are TGTGCCAGCAGCCGGACAGGGATTACTGAAGCTTTCTTT.

CDR3 sequence reads: CASSLAVRTTNEKLFF. The DNA of the CDR3 is TGTGCCAGCAGCTTGGCGGTCAGAACAACTAATGAAAAACTGTTTTTT. V is TRBV5-5 and J is TRBJ1-4; D remains ambiguous. Germline values: CDR1 SGHKS, CDR2 YYEKEE (reference sequence). The CDR3 extends over 16 amino acids. Trimming cost V 0 bases and J 0 bases, with 9 bases left between them.

This clone was observed once. The J gene is TRBJ1-1, the V gene TRBV7-2; D gene unclear. Trimming removed 2 bases at V and 1 base at J, with 8 bases between. Germline V gene data show CDR1 as SGHTA and CDR2 as FQGNSA. The CDR3 length is 14 residues. The CDR3 is CASSLKAGNTEAFF. The CDR3 nucleotides are TGTGCCAGCAGCTTAAAGGCCGGGAACACTGAAGCTTTCTTT.

The chain carries TRBV25-1 and TRBJ2-7; 10 bases fit TRBD1. The V and J ends lost 6 bases and 6 bases, in that order; junction bases with no gene match: 11. This CDR3 has 15 amino acids. The germline V gene encodes CDR1 MGHDK and CDR2 SYGVNS. In DNA, the CDR3 is TGTGCCAGCAGACCCCCGGGGACAGGGGCTGGCGAGCAGTACTTC. Its protein product is CASRPPGTGAGEQYF.

The chain joins TRBV27 to TRBJ2-1; D uncertain. The CDR3 is 16 amino acids. The ends were cut back, 5 bases at V and 6 bases at J, with 20 bases in the middle. The V gene's germline CDR1 is MNHEY and CDR2 SMNVEV (reference sequence). CDR3 loop: CASSTRQVAHFNEQFF. The CDR3 region has the DNA TGTGCCAGCAGTACGCGCCAGGTAGCCCACTTCAATGAGCAGTTCTTC.